This T cell receptor beta chain originates from a study of OX40 agonist ivuxolimab in advanced cancers. On the study more broadly: Three dose-escalation patients had partial responses: one with hepatocellular carcinoma and two with cutaneous melanoma.

The method was immunoSEQ multiplex PCR; TCRdb's version includes in-frame clones alone and lacks a portion of them. The sample has fewer than 75,000 clones, roughly 89% seen once; the top ten hold 0.77%. The source is an adult with an advanced solid tumor such as melanoma, head and neck, liver or kidney cancer. Sequences were derived from CD4+ or CD8+ T cells sorted from blood, sampled in a trial of the OX40 agonist ivuxolimab.

The CDR3 region is CASRRTGLNEQYF. The CDR3 DNA sequence: TGTGCCAGCAGAAGGACAGGGTTGAACGAGCAGTACTTC. The rearrangement uses TRBV28 and TRBJ2-7, with 8 nucleotides matching TRBD1. CDR3 length: 13 residues. Germline CDR1 reads MDHEN; CDR2 reads SYDVKM. Trimming at V came to 6 bases and at J to 5 bases, leaving 6 bases not matched to a gene. Supplemented by reference TRBV28 and TRBJ2-7, the full variable domain reads DVKVTQSSRYLVKRTGEKVFLECVQDMDHENMFWYRQDPGLGLRLIYFSYDVKMKEKGDIPEGYSVSREKKERFSLILESASTNQTSMYLCASRRTGLNEQYFGPGTRLTVT.